This TCR beta chain came from a study of breast tumors, draining lymph nodes, adjacent tissues. General study points: Tumor TCR diversity was below lymph nodes but above nontumor tissue. Compared with basal-like, luminal-like tumors shared significantly more repertoire with nontumor tissue. Tumor T cell lymph node origin was a supported hypothesis, not proven. Findings are consistent with lymph node origin and intratumoral expansion of most tumor T cells.

This clonotype was counted at least ten times. The antigen is unknown. Trimming at V came to 0 bases and at J to 9 bases, leaving 6 bases not matched to a gene. The CDR3 spans 14 residues. Germline CDR1 is SGHDT and CDR2 is YYEEEE. MiXCR was run by TCRdb on the multiplex PCR reads, yielding one entry per CDR3 protein. The table records about 230,000 distinct CDR3 sequences, roughly 30% of them present only once. Axillary draining lymph nodes of breast cancer patients supplied the node samples. The chain joins TRBV5-6 to TRBJ2-1; TRBD1 matches at 7 bases. This sequence originates from a female donor with breast cancer. Some clones in this sample may be carry-over from other donors' samples. Sequenced input: axillary lymph node tissue. The CDR3 region has the DNA TGTGCCAGCAGCTTGGAACAGGGGTTGGGTGAGCAGTTCTTC. The encoded protein is CASSLEQGLGEQFF.